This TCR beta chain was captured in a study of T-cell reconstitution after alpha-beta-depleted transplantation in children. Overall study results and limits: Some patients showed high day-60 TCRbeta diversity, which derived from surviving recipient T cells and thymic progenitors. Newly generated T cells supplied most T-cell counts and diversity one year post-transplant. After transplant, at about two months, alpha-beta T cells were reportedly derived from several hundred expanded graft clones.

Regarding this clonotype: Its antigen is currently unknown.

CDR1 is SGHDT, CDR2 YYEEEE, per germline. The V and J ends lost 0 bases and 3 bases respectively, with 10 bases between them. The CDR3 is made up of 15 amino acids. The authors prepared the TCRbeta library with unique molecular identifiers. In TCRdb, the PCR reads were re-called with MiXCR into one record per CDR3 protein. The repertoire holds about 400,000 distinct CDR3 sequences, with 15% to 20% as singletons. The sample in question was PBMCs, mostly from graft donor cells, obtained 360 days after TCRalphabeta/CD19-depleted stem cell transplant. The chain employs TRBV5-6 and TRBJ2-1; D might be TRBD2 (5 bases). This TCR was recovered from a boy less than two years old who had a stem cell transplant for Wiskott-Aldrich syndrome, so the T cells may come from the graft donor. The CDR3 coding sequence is TGTGCCAGCAGCTTGGGACTACCGAACTACAATGAGCAGTTCTTC. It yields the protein CASSLGLPNYNEQFF. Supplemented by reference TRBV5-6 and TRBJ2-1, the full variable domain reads DAGVTQSPTHLIKTRGQQVTLRCSPKSGHDTVSWYQQALGQGPQFIFQYYEEEERQRGNFPDRFSGHQFPNYSSELNVNALLLGDSALYLCASSLGLPNYNEQFFGPGTRLTVL.